This paragraph reports one TCR beta chain. The germline V gene has CDR1 ENHRY and CDR2 SYGVKD. This CDR3 has 16 residues. J gave up 0 bases and V 4 bases, and 3 bases lay outside the gene matches. The record originates from a study of blood T cell repertoires in COVID-19. Assay used: immunoSEQ multiplex PCR; TCRdb lists only in-frame clones, some missing. The table lists approximately 340,000 clones, approximately 90% of them singletons. Within 2 weeks of study entry, exposed participants had contacted a PCR-confirmed or clinician-diagnosed COVID-19 case. This receptor was obtained from a woman between 35 and 50 years old who had been exposed to COVID-19. The V and J genes are TRBV10-3 and TRBJ2-1; 10 bases map to TRBD2. Specimen: PBMCs or T cells enriched from blood (not recorded which). The CDR3 DNA is TGTGCCATCAGTGGATCTAGCGGGAGCTCCTACAATGAGCAGTTCTTC. It yields the protein CAISGSSGSSYNEQFF.